This TCR beta chain is drawn from a study of blood T cell repertoires in COVID-19. On the study more broadly: T cells, B-cell-depleted T cells, or PBMCs provided the cDNA or gDNA that served as material.

Trimming took 2 bases from V and 3 from J, leaving 11 bases between them. The CDR3 consists of 15 residues. Germline CDR1 MDHEN, CDR2 SYDVKM. Clones were sequenced by immunoSEQ multiplex PCR, and TCRdb holds only the in-frame ones, with some missing. This table holds 100,000 to 150,000 clones, roughly nine tenths found once. This chain connects TRBV28 to TRBJ1-5, with D tentatively TRBD1 (5 bases). The sequence derives from a woman between 65 and 79 years old with COVID-19, enrolled during active disease. The sequenced sample was peripheral blood. CDR3 in DNA: TGTGCCAGCAGTTTAACCAGGGCGATCAATCAGCCCCAGCATTTT. Translated: CASSLTRAINQPQHF.